This T cell receptor (beta chain) is from a study of blood T cell repertoires in COVID-19. Study in general: Donors in Cohort 3 counted as recovered after two negative PCRs, clearance, or symptom resolution.

The CDR3 has 15 amino acids. In germline, CDR1 is MNHEY, CDR2 SMNVEV (reference sequence). V shed 2 bases, J shed 15 bases, and the junction held 15 bases outside the gene matches. The authors' processing: From reference gene primer amplification, estimates of nucleated cell counts were derived. Profiling relied on immunoSEQ multiplex PCR, and the TCRdb table lists in-frame clones only, not all of them. V and J calls plus clone size are reproduced from that table; the DNA served to infer D and trimming. The sample records about 210,000 clones, 80% to 90% being singletons. The clonotype was recovered from a man aged 25 to 40 in a cohort exposed to, infected with or recovered from COVID-19 (not recorded which). The sequenced material came from PBMCs or T cells enriched from blood (not recorded which). This chain joins TRBV27 and TRBJ2-1; 8 bases align to TRBD1. CDR3 sequence reads: CASSLAGRQGNGAFF. CDR3 sequence (DNA): TGTGCCAGCAGTTTAGCGGGGAGACAGGGGAATGGAGCGTTCTTC.